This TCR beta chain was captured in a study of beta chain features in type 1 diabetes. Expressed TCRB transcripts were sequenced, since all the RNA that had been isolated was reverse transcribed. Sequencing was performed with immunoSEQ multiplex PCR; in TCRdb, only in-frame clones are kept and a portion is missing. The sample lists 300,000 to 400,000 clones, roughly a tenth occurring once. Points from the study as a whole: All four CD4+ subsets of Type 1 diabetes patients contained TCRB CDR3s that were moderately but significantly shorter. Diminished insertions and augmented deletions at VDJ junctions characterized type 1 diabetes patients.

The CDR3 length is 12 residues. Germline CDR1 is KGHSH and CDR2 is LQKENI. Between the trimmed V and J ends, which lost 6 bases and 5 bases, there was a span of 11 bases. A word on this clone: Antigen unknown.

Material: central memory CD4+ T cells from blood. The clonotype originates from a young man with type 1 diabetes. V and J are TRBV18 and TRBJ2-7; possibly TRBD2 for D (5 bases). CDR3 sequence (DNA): TGTGCCAGCTCCATTACTAGGGACGAGCAGTACTTC. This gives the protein CASSITRDEQYF.